This passage covers 25 T cell receptor beta chains from one sample sequenced in a study of spatial heterogeneity in lung cancer. Each CDR3 protein gets one entry after TCRdb re-called the 5' RACE reads with MiXCR. This sample yields roughly 120,000 distinct CDR3 sequences, of which 10% to 13% are seen a single time; roughly 24% belongs to the top ten. The time point denotes: blood at routine non-recurrence follow-up after resection. This specimen was PBMCs, taken at follow-up. The origin of the receptors is a female donor with early-stage non-small cell lung cancer.

The chain joins TRBV6-1 to TRBJ1-5, with 7 nucleotides matching TRBD1. Germline lookup yields CDR1 MNHNS and CDR2 SASEGT. CDR3 length equals 15 residues. J lost 2 bases, V lost 2 bases, and 3 bases had no gene match. The CDR3 coding sequence is TGTGCCAGCAGTGAACAGGGGGTTGGCAATCAGCCCCAGCATTTT. This translates into CASSEQGVGNQPQHF.

The chain uses TRBV11-1 and TRBJ2-5; D may be TRBD1 (6 bases). The CDR3 contains 15 residues. V dropped 4 bases and J dropped 2 bases, with 14 bases sitting between them. Germline CDR1 is SGHAT and CDR2 is FQDESV (reference sequence). CDR3 sequence reads: CASSWIQGAQETQYF. The CDR3 DNA reads as TGTGCCAGCAGCTGGATACAGGGAGCACAAGAGACCCAGTACTTC.

The sample holds many counts of this clonotype. The chain links TRBV6-2 or TRBV6-3 to TRBJ2-1; a possible D gene is TRBD1 (6 bases). Trimming pared 2 bases from V and 0 bases from J, leaving 8 bases between. Germline-derived CDR1 and CDR2 are MNHEY and SVGEGT. This CDR3 is 15 amino acids long. CDR3 region: CASSYQGSSYNEQFF. CDR3 DNA: TGTGCCAGCAGTTACCAGGGGAGCTCCTACAATGAGCAGTTCTTC.

The chain uses TRBV28 and TRBJ2-7; the match to TRBD1 covers 7 bases. CDR1 is MDHEN and CDR2 is SYDVKM in the germline V gene. The CDR3 runs to 13 residues. Trimming cost V 3 bases and J 5 bases; bases outside gene matches: 4. The CDR3 sequence: CASSLTGFNEQYF. DNA of the CDR3: TGTGCCAGCAGTTTGACAGGGTTCAACGAGCAGTACTTC.

The sample holds many counts of this clonotype. The chain couples TRBV5-5 to TRBJ1-5; no reliable D call. The germline CDR1 and CDR2 sequences are SGHKS and YYEKEE (reference sequence). This CDR3 comprises 15 residues. V was shortened by 0 bases and J by 2 bases, with 9 bases between the two germline ends. This CDR3 is CASSLDSLGNQPQHF. For the CDR3, the DNA is TGTGCCAGCAGCTTGGACAGTTTAGGCAATCAGCCCCAGCATTTT.

Only a few counts were recorded for this clonotype. The V gene is TRBV2, the J gene TRBJ2-3, with D possibly matching TRBD2 (6 bases). Trimming removed 4 bases at V and 2 bases at J, with 7 bases between. CDR3 length: 13 amino acids. CDR1 is SNHLY and CDR2 is FYNNEI in the germline V gene. The CDR3 DNA sequence: TGTGCCAGCAGTGGGGACTTCACAGATACGCAGTATTTT. Its protein product is CASSGDFTDTQYF.

The CDR3 DNA reads TGTGCCAGCTCAGGACTAGCGGGAGACACCGGGGAGCTGTTTTTT. It translates to CASSGLAGDTGELFF. The genes are TRBV18 and TRBJ2-2; 13 bases are a match to TRBD2. Germline lookup yields CDR1 KGHSH and CDR2 LQKENI. The V gene end was trimmed by 5 bases and the J gene end by 3 bases; junction bases not matched to a gene: 0. The CDR3 has 15 amino acids.

This clonotype was detected a few times. The V gene is TRBV2, the J gene TRBJ1-3, with a weak D call TRBD1 (5 bases). V lost 2 bases, J lost 0 bases, and 8 bases lay in between. Per germline, CDR1 SNHLY and CDR2 FYNNEI. The CDR3 has 15 amino acids. DNA for the CDR3: TGTGCCAGCAGTGAATTCAGGGCCTCTGGAAACACCATATATTTT. It specifies CASSEFRASGNTIYF. Supplemented by reference TRBV2 and TRBJ1-3, the full variable domain reads EPEVTQTPSHQVTQMGQEVILRCVPISNHLYFYWYRQILGQKVEFLVSFYNNEISEKSEIFDDQFSVERPDGSNFTLKIRSTKLEDSAMYFCASSEFRASGNTIYFGEGSWLTVV.

The chain uses TRBV4-3 and TRBJ1-5; D gene unclear. Germline V lookup: CDR1 LGHNA, CDR2 YSLEER. The V end lost 4 bases, the J end lost 5 bases, and 18 bases lay between the germline ends. The CDR3 has 16 residues. The CDR3 region is CASSLIRCYGYQPQHF. CDR3 DNA sequence: TGCGCCAGCAGCCTAATACGTTGTTACGGCTATCAGCCCCAGCATTTT.

This clonotype has only a few counts. V usage is TRBV5-1 and J usage is TRBJ2-5, with D perhaps TRBD2 (6 bases). The CDR3 is made up of 13 amino acids. Looked up from germline, CDR1 is SGHRS and CDR2 is YFSETQ. With 0 bases removed from V and 3 bases from J, the gap between germline ends came to 6 bases. CDR3 sequence (DNA): TGCGCCAGCAGCTTGGGCGGGAAAGAGACCCAGTACTTC. It codes for CASSLGGKETQYF.

This clonotype was counted a few times. This chain joins TRBV7-9 and TRBJ1-4; no definite D call. V was cut by 0 bases and J by 7 bases, with 12 bases left in between. Per germline, CDR1 SEHNR and CDR2 FQNEAQ (reference sequence). The CDR3 extends over 15 amino acids. CDR3 sequence (DNA): TGTGCCAGCAGCTTAGCAGACACCGTCGGTGAAAAACTGTTTTTT. Protein product: CASSLADTVGEKLFF.

The genes are TRBV5-1 and TRBJ2-1; 8 bases agree with TRBD2. CDR1 and CDR2 (germline): SGHRS, YFSETQ. The CDR3 consists of 16 residues. V dropped 0 bases and J dropped 4; count of bases not matched to a gene: 6. CDR3 sequence reads: CASSLVEREPYNEQFF. CDR3 in DNA: TGCGCCAGCAGCTTGGTCGAGCGGGAGCCATACAATGAGCAGTTCTTC. Drawing the rest from reference TRBV5-1 and TRBJ2-1, the complete variable domain is KAGVTQTPRYLIKTRGQQVTLSCSPISGHRSVSWYQQTPGQGLQFLFEYFSETQRNKGNFPGRFSGRQFSNSRSEMNVSTLELGDSALYLCASSLVEREPYNEQFFGPGTRLTVL.

This clonotype has ten or more counts. The rearrangement links TRBV20-1 to TRBJ2-3; D is possibly TRBD1 or TRBD2 (5 bases each). Germline V gene sequence: CDR1 DFQATT, CDR2 SNEGSKA (reference sequence). V lost 3 bases and J 9 bases, leaving 16 bases between the germline ends. The CDR3 is 13 residues long. The CDR3 sequence: CSARISVGPTQYF. CDR3 bases: TGCAGTGCTAGGATAAGCGTGGGACCCACGCAGTATTTT.

The V call is TRBV2, the J call TRBJ1-4; D is undetermined. CDR1 is SNHLY, CDR2 FYNNEI, per germline. Trimming removed 6 bases from V and 2 bases from J, with 13 bases in between. This CDR3 comprises 15 residues. The CDR3 is CASSARGMTNEKLFF. CDR3 nucleotides: TGTGCCAGCAGCGCGAGAGGGATGACTAATGAAAAACTGTTTTTT.

This clonotype was observed a handful of times. This rearrangement joins TRBV11-2 to TRBJ2-2; 8 nucleotides line up with TRBD1. The CDR3 is made up of 17 amino acids. V trimming: 5 bases; J trimming: 0 bases; junction bases outside the gene matches: 8. CDR1 and CDR2 (germline): SGHAT, FQNNGV. The CDR3 protein is CASSKGTGLANTGELFF. The CDR3 region has the DNA TGTGCCAGCAGCAAAGGGACAGGTCTCGCGAACACCGGGGAGCTGTTTTTT.

This clonotype turned up a few times. The rearrangement links TRBV6-5 to TRBJ1-5, with no clear D. This CDR3 region has 14 residues. V gave up 6 bases and J gave up 1 base, with 10 bases separating them. Germline values: CDR1 MNHEY, CDR2 SVGAGI. The CDR3 DNA reads TGTGCCAGCAGACCGGGCCCCAGCAATCAGCCCCAGCATTTT. Encoded protein: CASRPGPSNQPQHF.

V and J are TRBV5-4 and TRBJ2-1, with 7 bases matching TRBD2. CDR1 and CDR2 from the germline V gene are SGHNT and YYREEE (reference sequence). The CDR3 has 15 amino acids. With V trimmed by 3 bases and J by 2 bases, 5 bases remained unmatched. The CDR3 bases are TGTGCCAGCAGCTCGGCGGGAGCCACCTACAATGAGCAGTTCTTC. Protein: CASSSAGATYNEQFF.

This clonotype has a count of ten or more. The V and J genes are TRBV6-2 or TRBV6-3 and TRBJ2-2; the match to TRBD1 covers 10 bases. Looked up from germline, CDR1 is MNHEY and CDR2 is SVGEGT. The V gene end was trimmed by 2 bases and the J gene end by 4 bases; junction bases not matched to a gene: 4. The CDR3 has 16 residues. CDR3 coding DNA: TGTGCCAGCAGTTACGCTCGGACAGGGGGCACCGGGGAGCTGTTTTTT. Its protein is CASSYARTGGTGELFF.

This clonotype was seen at least ten times. The V call is TRBV18, the J call TRBJ2-3; D unclear. CDR3 length equals 12 residues. Germline V gene sequence: CDR1 KGHSH, CDR2 LQKENI. V was cut by 1 base and J by 11 bases, with 10 bases left in between. The CDR3 nucleotides are TGTGCCAGCTCACCACGTGGGCTAGTGCAGTATTTT. Its protein is CASSPRGLVQYF.

This clonotype was seen many times. V usage is TRBV28 and J usage is TRBJ1-1; TRBD1 aligns across 8 bases. This CDR3 spans 13 amino acids. Germline V lookup: CDR1 MDHEN, CDR2 SYDVKM. Trimming took 5 bases from V and 9 from J; bases not matched to a gene: 8. The CDR3 region is CASSDRGHFKAFF. The CDR3 nucleotides read TGTGCCAGCAGTGACAGGGGTCACTTTAAAGCTTTCTTT.

The J gene is TRBJ2-1, the V gene TRBV18, with D uncertain. Trimming took 2 bases from V and 4 from J, leaving 3 bases between them. Germline V gene sequence: CDR1 KGHSH, CDR2 LQKENI. The CDR3 has 12 amino acids. The CDR3 here is CASSPGYNEQFF. CDR3 DNA sequence: TGTGCCAGCTCACCAGGGTACAATGAGCAGTTCTTC.

The V gene is TRBV18, the J gene TRBJ2-1, with a tentative D call TRBD2 (6 bases). Germline V lookup: CDR1 KGHSH, CDR2 LQKENI. V dropped 5 bases and J dropped 4 bases, with 15 bases sitting between them. The CDR3 consists of 15 residues. As DNA, the CDR3 is TGTGCCAGCTCAGCGAGCGGGCCCTATTACAATGAGCAGTTCTTC. Translated: CASSASGPYYNEQFF.

This chain links TRBV12-3 or TRBV12-4 with TRBJ2-5, with 13 bases matching TRBD2. Trimming cost V 9 bases and J 9 bases; bases outside gene matches: 10. This CDR3 has 14 residues. The CDR3 region has the DNA TGTGCCAGTGGGGGACTAGCGGGATCGGGTCCCCAGTACTTC. This encodes CASGGLAGSGPQYF.

The V and J genes are TRBV4-1 and TRBJ1-5, with D unresolved. The V and J ends lost 3 bases and 9 bases respectively, with 12 bases between them. The germline V gene has CDR1 MGHRA and CDR2 YSYEKL. This CDR3 comprises 13 residues. CDR3 nucleotides: TGCGCCAGCAGCCAGCAGGTCCGGGGGCCCCAGCATTTT. Amino acids: CASSQQVRGPQHF.

This chain links TRBV20-1 with TRBJ1-2, with D tentatively TRBD1 (5 bases). V dropped 1 base and J dropped 0 bases, with 18 bases sitting between them. The CDR3 extends over 17 amino acids. Germline V gene sequence: CDR1 DFQATT, CDR2 SNEGSKA (reference sequence). In DNA, the CDR3 is TGCAGTGCTAGAGCGAGACAGCCACAACAGGCTAACTATGGCTACACCTTC. Protein sequence: CSARARQPQQANYGYTF.